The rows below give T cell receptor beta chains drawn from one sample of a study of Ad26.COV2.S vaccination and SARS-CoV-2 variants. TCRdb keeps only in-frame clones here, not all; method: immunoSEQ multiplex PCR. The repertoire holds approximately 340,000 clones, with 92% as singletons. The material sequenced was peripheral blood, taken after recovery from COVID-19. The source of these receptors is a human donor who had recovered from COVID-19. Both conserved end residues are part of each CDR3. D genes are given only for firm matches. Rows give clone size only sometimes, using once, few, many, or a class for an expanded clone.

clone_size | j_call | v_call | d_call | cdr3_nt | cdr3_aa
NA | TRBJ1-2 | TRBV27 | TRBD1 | TGTGCCAGCAGTTCCCGACAGGGGATCGTTCGCGGCTACACCTTC | CASSSRQGIVRGYTF
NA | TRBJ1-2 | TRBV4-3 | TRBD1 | TGCGCCAGCAGCCCAGGACAGGTGACTAACTATGGCTACACCTTC | CASSPGQVTNYGYTF
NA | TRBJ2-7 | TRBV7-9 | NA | TGTGCCAGCAGCTTTTCGTACGAGCAGTACTTC | CASSFSYEQYF
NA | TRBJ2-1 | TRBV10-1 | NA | TGCGCCAGCACTAATGGGAATGAGCAGTTCTTC | CASTNGNEQFF
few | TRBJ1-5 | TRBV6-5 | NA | TGTGCCAGCAGACCCCAACCCAACGACAGGACGCCCCAGCATTTT | CASRPQPNDRTPQHF
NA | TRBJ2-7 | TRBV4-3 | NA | TGCGCCAGCAGCCAAGCCCTGTCGTCGGGCTACGAGCAGTACTTC | CASSQALSSGYEQYF
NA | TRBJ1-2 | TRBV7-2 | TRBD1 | TGTGCCAGCAGCTTAGCCATGGGAAGGACAGGGGATAGCTACACCTTC | CASSLAMGRTGDSYTF
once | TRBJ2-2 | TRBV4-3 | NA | TGCGCCAGCAGCCAAGTCAGCGGGACCGGGGAGCTGTTTTTT | CASSQVSGTGELFF
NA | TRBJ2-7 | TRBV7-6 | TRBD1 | TGTGCCAGCAGCTTAAGGGACAGGGGGAACGAGCAGTACTTC | CASSLRDRGNEQYF
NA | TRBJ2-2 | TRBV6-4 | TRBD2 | TGTGCCAGCAAGGAGCTAGCGGGGATCGGCACCGGGGAGCTGTTTTTT | CASKELAGIGTGELFF
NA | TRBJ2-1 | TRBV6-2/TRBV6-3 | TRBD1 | TGTGCCAGCAGTTACCCCCGGGACAGGGTTTTAGATGAGCAGTTCTTC | CASSYPRDRVLDEQFF
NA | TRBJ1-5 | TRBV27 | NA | TGTGCCAGCAGTTTTGGCAGGACTAGCAATCAGCCCCAGCATTTT | CASSFGRTSNQPQHF
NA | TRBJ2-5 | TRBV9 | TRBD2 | TGTGCCAGCAGCCCCTTCCCGGGACTAGCGGGGAGCCAAGAGACCCAGTACTTC | CASSPFPGLAGSQETQYF
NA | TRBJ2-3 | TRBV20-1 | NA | TGCAGTGCTAGAGAGGGAGATACGCAGTATTTT | CSAREGDTQYF
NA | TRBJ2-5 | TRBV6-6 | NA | TGTGCCAGCAGCCTCAGAGAGAAAGTACGGGAGACCCAGTACTTC | CASSLREKVRETQYF
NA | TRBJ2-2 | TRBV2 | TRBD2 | TGTGCCAGCAATTACCTGCGGGGGGACACCGGGGAGCTGTTTTTT | CASNYLRGDTGELFF
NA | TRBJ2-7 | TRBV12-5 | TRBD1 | TGTGCTAGTGGTTTGGTCGGGACAGGGACCTACGAGCAGTACTTC | CASGLVGTGTYEQYF
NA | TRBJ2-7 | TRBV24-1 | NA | TGTGCCACCAGTGCTGCGGGGTCTGGCGAGCAGTACTTC | CATSAAGSGEQYF
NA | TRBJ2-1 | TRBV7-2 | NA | TGTGCCAGCAGCCGGGGACGTTCCCATGAGCAGTTCTTC | CASSRGRSHEQFF
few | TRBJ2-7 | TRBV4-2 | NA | TGTGCCAGCAGCCAAGTGGGAAACAGTGAGCAGTACTTC | CASSQVGNSEQYF
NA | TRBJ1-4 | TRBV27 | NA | TGTGCCAGCAGTGGGCGGACGGACAATAATGAAAAACTGTTTTTT | CASSGRTDNNEKLFF
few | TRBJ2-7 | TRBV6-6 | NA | TGTGCCAGCAGTTATATAGACAGTTCCTACGAGCAGTACTTC | CASSYIDSSYEQYF
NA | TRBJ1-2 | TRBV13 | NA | TGTGCCAGCAGTGACCAAAACTATGGCTACACCTTC | CASSDQNYGYTF
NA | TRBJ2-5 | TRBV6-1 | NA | TGTGCCAGCAGTGAGTTCCCCCGGGGCCAAGAGACCCAGTACTTC | CASSEFPRGQETQYF
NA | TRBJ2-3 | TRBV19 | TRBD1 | TGTGCCAGTAGTTCAAGCGGTAGGACAGGGGGCACAGATACGCAGTATTTT | CASSSSGRTGGTDTQYF
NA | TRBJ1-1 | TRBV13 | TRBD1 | TGTGCCAGCAGCCCCGGGACAGGGGAGGGGACTGAAGCTTTCTTT | CASSPGTGEGTEAFF
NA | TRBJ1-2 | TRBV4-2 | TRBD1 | TGTGCCAGCAGCCAAGAAGACTGGACAGGGCCTATCCGCTACACCTTC | CASSQEDWTGPIRYTF
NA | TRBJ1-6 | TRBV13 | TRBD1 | TGTGCCAGCAGTTACCGGGACAGAAATTCACCCCTCCACTTT | CASSYRDRNSPLHF
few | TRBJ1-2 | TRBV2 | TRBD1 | TGTGCCAGCAGTGTGACAGGGCCAGTTGGCTATGGCTACACCTTC | CASSVTGPVGYGYTF
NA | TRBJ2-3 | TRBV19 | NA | TGTGCCAGTAGTATTGGGCAGAGCCAAAATACGCAGTATTTT | CASSIGQSQNTQYF
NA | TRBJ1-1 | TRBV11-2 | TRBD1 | TGTGCCAGCAGCTTGACAGGGGGGGTGTGGGCTTTCTTT | CASSLTGGVWAFF
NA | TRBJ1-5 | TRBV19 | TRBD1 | TGTGCCAGTAGTTATGACAGGGACGGATCTCAGCCCCAGCATTTT | CASSYDRDGSQPQHF
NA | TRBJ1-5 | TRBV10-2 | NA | TGCGCCAGCAGTGAGTCGTCGGTCAATCAGCCCCAGCATTTT | CASSESSVNQPQHF
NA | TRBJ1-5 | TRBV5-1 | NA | TGCGCCAGCAGCCGGGGGGAAAATCAGCCCCAGCATTTT | CASSRGENQPQHF
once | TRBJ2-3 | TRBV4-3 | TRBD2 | TGCGCCAGCAGCCAAGATCGGCCGGGGGGGGGAGATACGCAGTATTTT | CASSQDRPGGGDTQYF
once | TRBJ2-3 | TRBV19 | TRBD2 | TGTGCCAGTAGTATAATTTGGGGCGGGGGTTCTAGCACAGATACGCAGTATTTT | CASSIIWGGGSSTDTQYF
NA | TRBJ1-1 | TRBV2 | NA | TGTGCCAGCATGGTGAACACTGAAGCTTTCTTT | CASMVNTEAFF
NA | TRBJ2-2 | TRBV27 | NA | TGTGCCAGCAGTTTAGCAGGGGTCCCCGGGGAGCTGTTTTTT | CASSLAGVPGELFF
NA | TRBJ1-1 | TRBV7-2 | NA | TGTGCCAGCTCTCCGGGGATGAACACTGAAGCTTTCTTT | CASSPGMNTEAFF
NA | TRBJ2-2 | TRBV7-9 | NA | TGTGCCAGCGGGGGGTTCGCGGAGCTGTTTTTT | CASGGFAELFF
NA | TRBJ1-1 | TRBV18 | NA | TGTGCCAGCTCACCACCGCCCCGGGGTCTAGGGGACACTGAAGCTTTCTTT | CASSPPPRGLGDTEAFF
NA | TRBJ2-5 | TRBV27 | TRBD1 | TGTGCCAGCAGTTTACGGGACAGGGGAAAAGAGACCCAGTACTTC | CASSLRDRGKETQYF
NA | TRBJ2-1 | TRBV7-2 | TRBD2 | TGTGCCAGCAGCTTACTGAGCGGGGGGACGTACAATGAGCAGTTCTTC | CASSLLSGGTYNEQFF
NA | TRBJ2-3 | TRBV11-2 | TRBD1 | TGTGCCAGCAGCCCGATAGGACAGGTCTGGGATACGCAGTATTTT | CASSPIGQVWDTQYF
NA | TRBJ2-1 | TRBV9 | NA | TGTGCCAGCAGCGTAGCGGGGGCCGAGTATGAGCAGTTCTTC | CASSVAGAEYEQFF
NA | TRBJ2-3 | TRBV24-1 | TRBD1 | TGTGCCACCAGTGATTCGACCGGGACAGGGTGGGCAGATACGCAGTATTTT | CATSDSTGTGWADTQYF
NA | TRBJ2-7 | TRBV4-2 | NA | TGTGCCAGCAGCCAGGATGCGAGCTCCTACGAGCAGTACTTC | CASSQDASSYEQYF
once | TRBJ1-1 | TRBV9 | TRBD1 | TGTGCCAGCAGTCACCGTCCCGGGACAGGGGGCGTTATTCCCACTGAAGCTTTCTTT | CASSHRPGTGGVIPTEAFF
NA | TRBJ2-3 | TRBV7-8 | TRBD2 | TGTGCCAGCAGCTTAGGACTAGCGGGGATCGACAGTACGCAGTATTTT | CASSLGLAGIDSTQYF
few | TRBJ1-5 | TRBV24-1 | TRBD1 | TGTGCCACCAGCACGGGACAGATTCGCAATCAGCCCCAGCATTTT | CATSTGQIRNQPQHF
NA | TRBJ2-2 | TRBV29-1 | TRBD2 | TGCAGCGCAGCGGGGGAACGGGAGCTGTTTTTT | CSAAGERELFF
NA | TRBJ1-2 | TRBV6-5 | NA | TGTGCCAGCAGTTACTCGATCCAGGGCGGCTACACCTTC | CASSYSIQGGYTF
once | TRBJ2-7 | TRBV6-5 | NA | TGTGCCAGCAACGTTTACTCCTACGAGCAGTACTTC | CASNVYSYEQYF